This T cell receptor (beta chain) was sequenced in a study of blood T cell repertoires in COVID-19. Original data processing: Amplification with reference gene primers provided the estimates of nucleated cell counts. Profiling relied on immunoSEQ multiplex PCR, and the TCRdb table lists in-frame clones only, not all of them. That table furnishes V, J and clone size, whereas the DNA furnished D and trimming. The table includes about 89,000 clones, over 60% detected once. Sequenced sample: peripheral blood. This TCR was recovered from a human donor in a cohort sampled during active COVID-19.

CDR3 residues: CAIKGGGIRETQYF. The CDR3 region has the DNA TGTGCCATCAAAGGTGGCGGGATTCGGGAGACCCAGTACTTC. This rearrangement joins TRBV10-3 to TRBJ2-5; a weak D match, TRBD2 (6 bases). Between the trimmed V and J ends, which lost 7 bases and 5 bases, there was a span of 17 bases. Germline CDR1 ENHRY, CDR2 SYGVKD. The CDR3 totals 14 residues.